This T cell receptor beta chain was found in a study of blood T cell repertoires in COVID-19. Turning to the study itself: The United States, Italy and Spain supplied acute and convalescent COVID-19 samples. PBMCs, B-cell-depleted T cells, or T cells were the source of the cDNA or gDNA that made up the material.

The authors' processing: Using reference gene primer amplification, nucleated cell counts were estimated. TCRdb's copy holds only in-frame clones and misses some; the assay was immunoSEQ multiplex PCR. The V and J calls and clone size were taken over from that table, and D and trimming were inferred from the DNA. The sample contains 78,000 or so clones, around nine tenths of which appear only once. Trimming took off 3 bases at V and 5 bases at J, with 9 bases between the two ends. The CDR3 is 13 residues long. Germline CDR1 and CDR2: KGHSH and LQKENI. Sequencing input: peripheral blood. The sequence derives from a man over 45 with active or convalescent COVID-19. V usage is TRBV18 and J usage is TRBJ2-3; a weak D match, TRBD2 (5 bases). As DNA, the CDR3 is TGTGCCAGCTCACCGGACGGAGGAGATACGCAGTATTTT. This translates into CASSPDGGDTQYF.